The 8 T cell receptor beta chains below were found in one sample sequenced in a study of OX40 agonist ivuxolimab in advanced cancers. This table comes from immunoSEQ multiplex PCR, and its TCRdb copy is limited to in-frame clones, with some not included. The data show about 140,000 clones, 90% seen once. Sequences were derived from CD4+ or CD8+ T cells sorted from blood, sampled in a trial of the OX40 agonist ivuxolimab. The receptors derive from an adult with an advanced solid tumor such as melanoma, head and neck, liver or kidney cancer.

CDR3 amino acids: CASSLLRTDYGYTF. The CDR3 nucleotides read TGTGCCAGCAGCTTACTACGGACAGACTATGGCTACACCTTC. The rearrangement uses TRBV16 and TRBJ1-2; tentatively, D is TRBD1 (6 bases). CDR1 and CDR2 (germline): KGHSY, FQNENV. The CDR3 length is 14 residues. Between the trimmed V and J ends, which lost 5 bases and 3 bases, there was a span of 13 bases.

Turning to this clone: A read error may produce the germline difference seen at one junction end. The chain couples TRBV19 to TRBJ1-4; the D is unclear. From germline, CDR1 is LNHDA and CDR2 SQIVND (reference sequence). The CDR3 has 19 amino acids. The CDR3 region has the DNA TGTGCCAGTAGTGTAGACCCGGGAGGCACCTTAGCAACTAATGAAAAACTGTTTTTT. It codes for CASSVDPGGTLATNEKLFF.

The J gene is TRBJ2-2, the V gene TRBV4-1; 9 nucleotides agree with TRBD1. Germline V gene lookup returns CDR1 MGHRA and CDR2 YSYEKL. This CDR3 region has 17 residues. After removal of 1 base from V and 0 bases from J, the junction contained 3 bases not matched to a gene. The CDR3 region is CASSQADRGANTGELFF. Here the CDR3 DNA reads TGCGCCAGCAGCCAAGCGGACAGGGGCGCGAACACCGGGGAGCTGTTTTTT.

In its sample, this clone was seen a few times. The chain is built from TRBV7-9 and TRBJ2-1, with TRBD2 identical over 7 bases. Germline-derived CDR1 and CDR2 are SEHNR and FQNEAQ (reference sequence). This CDR3 spans 15 amino acids. V dropped 3 bases and J dropped 6; count of bases not matched to a gene: 8. CDR3 bases: TGTGCCAGCAGCTTTTCCGGGAGGTCTCCCAATGAGCAGTTCTTC. Amino acid sequence: CASSFSGRSPNEQFF. The whole variable domain, remainder taken from reference TRBV7-9 and TRBJ2-1, is DTGVSQNPRHKITKRGQNVTFRCDPISEHNRLYWYRQTLGQGPEFLTYFQNEAQLEKSRLLSDRFSAERPKGSFSTLEIQRTEQGDSAMYLCASSFSGRSPNEQFFGPGTRLTVL.

The chain has TRBV6-6 and TRBJ1-2; 7 nucleotides agree with TRBD1. The CDR3 sequence is 15 residues long. CDR1 and CDR2 from the germline V gene are MNHNY and SVGAGI (reference sequence). V was clipped by 4 bases and J by 8 bases; unmatched bases: 13. CDR3 in DNA: TGTGCCAGCAGTTTACTTGGGACAGCACGAGACGGCTACACCTTC. Encoded protein: CASSLLGTARDGYTF.

V and J are TRBV5-4 and TRBJ2-5, with D hard to call. This CDR3 is built from 11 residues. From germline, CDR1 is SGHNT and CDR2 YYREEE (reference sequence). The V end lost 2 bases, the J end lost 5 bases, and 4 bases lay between the germline ends. CDR3: CASSFGETQYF. The CDR3 nucleotides are TGTGCCAGCAGCTTCGGGGAGACCCAGTACTTC.

The chain couples TRBV6-1 to TRBJ1-5; D possibly corresponds to TRBD1 (5 bases). Germline V CDR1 and CDR2: MNHNS, SASEGT. V shed 1 base and J shed 8 bases, with 12 bases lying between them. CDR3 length: 14 residues. The CDR3 loop reads CASSEGQGWKPQHF. CDR3 DNA sequence: TGTGCCAGCAGTGAAGGGCAGGGCTGGAAGCCCCAGCATTTT.

The chain uses TRBV27 and TRBJ1-3; weak D call: TRBD1 (5 bases). The germline V gene encodes CDR1 MNHEY and CDR2 SMNVEV (reference sequence). The V end was cut by 6 bases, the J end by 3 bases, with 9 bases between. The CDR3 is 13 residues long. CDR3 nucleotide sequence: TGTGCCAGCAGCTCAGGGTTTGGAAACACCATATATTTT. Translated: CASSSGFGNTIYF.